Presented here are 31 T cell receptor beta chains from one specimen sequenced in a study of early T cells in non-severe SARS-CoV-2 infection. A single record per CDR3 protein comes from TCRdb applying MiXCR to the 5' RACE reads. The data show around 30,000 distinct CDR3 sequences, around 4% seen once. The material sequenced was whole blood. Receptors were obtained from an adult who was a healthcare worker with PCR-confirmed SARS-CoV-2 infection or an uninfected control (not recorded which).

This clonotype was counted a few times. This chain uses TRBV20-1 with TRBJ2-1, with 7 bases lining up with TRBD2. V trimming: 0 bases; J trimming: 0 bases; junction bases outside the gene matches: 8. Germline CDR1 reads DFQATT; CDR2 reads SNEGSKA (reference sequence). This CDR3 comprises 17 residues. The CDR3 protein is CSARDPSGKSSYNEQFF. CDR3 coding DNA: TGCAGTGCTAGAGATCCCAGCGGGAAAAGCTCCTACAATGAGCAGTTCTTC.

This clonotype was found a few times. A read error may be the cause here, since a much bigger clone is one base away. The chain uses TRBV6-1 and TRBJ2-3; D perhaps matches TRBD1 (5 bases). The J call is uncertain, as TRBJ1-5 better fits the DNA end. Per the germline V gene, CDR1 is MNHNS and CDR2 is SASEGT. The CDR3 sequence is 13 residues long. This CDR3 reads CASKVRGTDTQHF. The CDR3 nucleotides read TGTGCCAGCAAGGTTAGGGGCACAGATACGCAGCATTTT.

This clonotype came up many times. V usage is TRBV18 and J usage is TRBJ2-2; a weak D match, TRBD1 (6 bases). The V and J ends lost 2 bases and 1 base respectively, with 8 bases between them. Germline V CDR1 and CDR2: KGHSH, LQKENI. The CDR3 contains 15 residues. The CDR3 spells CASSPETGNTGELFF. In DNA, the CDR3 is TGTGCCAGCTCACCAGAGACAGGGAACACCGGGGAGCTGTTTTTT. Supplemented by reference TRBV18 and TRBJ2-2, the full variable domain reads NAGVMQNPRHLVRRRGQEARLRCSPMKGHSHVYWYRQLPEEGLKFMVYLQKENIIDESGMPKERFSAEFPKEGPSILRIQQVVRGDSAAYFCASSPETGNTGELFFGEGSRLTVL.

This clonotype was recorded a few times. The CDR3 coding sequence is TGCGCCAGCAGCTTGGGGCCTGCTCTCACCGGGGAGCTGTTTTTT. It yields the protein CASSLGPALTGELFF. The chain joins TRBV5-1 to TRBJ2-2; no clear D gene. Trimming removed 0 bases from V and 4 bases from J, with 10 bases in between. Looked up from germline, CDR1 is SGHRS and CDR2 is YFSETQ. The CDR3 totals 15 residues.

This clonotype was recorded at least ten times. As DNA, the CDR3 is TGTGCCAGCAGCCAGTCCGGGACTAGATACAATGAGCAGTTCTTC. As protein: CASSQSGTRYNEQFF. The genes are TRBV3-1 and TRBJ2-1, with 8 nucleotides matching TRBD2. Losses at the gene ends were 3 bases for V and 4 bases for J; bases not matched to a gene: 5. CDR1 is LGHDT, CDR2 YNNKEL, per germline (reference sequence). The CDR3 has 15 amino acids.

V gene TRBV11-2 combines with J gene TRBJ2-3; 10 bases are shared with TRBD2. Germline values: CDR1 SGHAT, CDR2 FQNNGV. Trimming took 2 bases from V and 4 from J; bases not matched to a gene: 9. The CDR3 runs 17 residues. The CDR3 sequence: CASSLNFWLAGADTQYF. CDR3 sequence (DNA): TGTGCCAGCAGCTTAAATTTCTGGCTAGCGGGAGCAGATACGCAGTATTTT.

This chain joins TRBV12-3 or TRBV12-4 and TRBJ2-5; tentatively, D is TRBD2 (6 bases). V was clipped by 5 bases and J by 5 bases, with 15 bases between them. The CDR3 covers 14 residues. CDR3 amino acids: CASSPAGQRETQYF. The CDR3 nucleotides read TGTGCCAGCAGTCCCGCGGGGCAGCGGGAGACCCAGTACTTC.

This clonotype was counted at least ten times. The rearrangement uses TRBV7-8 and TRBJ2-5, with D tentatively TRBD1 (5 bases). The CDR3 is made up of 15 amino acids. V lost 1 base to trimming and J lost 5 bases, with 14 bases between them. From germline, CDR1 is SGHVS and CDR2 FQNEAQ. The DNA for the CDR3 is TGTGCCAGCAGCTTAGTCCCTCGACAGTTGGAGACCCAGTACTTC. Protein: CASSLVPRQLETQYF. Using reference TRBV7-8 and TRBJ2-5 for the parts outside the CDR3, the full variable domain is GAGVSQSPRYKVAKRGQDVALRCDPISGHVSLFWYQQALGQGPEFLTYFQNEAQLDKSGLPSDRFFAERPEGSVSTLKIQRTQQEDSAVYLCASSLVPRQLETQYFGPGTRLLVL.

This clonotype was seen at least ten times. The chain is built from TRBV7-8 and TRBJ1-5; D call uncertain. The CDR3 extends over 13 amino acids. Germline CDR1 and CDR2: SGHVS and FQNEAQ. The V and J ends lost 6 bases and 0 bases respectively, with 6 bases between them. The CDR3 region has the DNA TGTGCCAGCAGTATAGGTAGCAATCAGCCCCAGCATTTT. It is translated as CASSIGSNQPQHF. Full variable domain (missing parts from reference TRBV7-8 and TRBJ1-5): GAGVSQSPRYKVAKRGQDVALRCDPISGHVSLFWYQQALGQGPEFLTYFQNEAQLDKSGLPSDRFFAERPEGSVSTLKIQRTQQEDSAVYLCASSIGSNQPQHFGDGTRLSIL.

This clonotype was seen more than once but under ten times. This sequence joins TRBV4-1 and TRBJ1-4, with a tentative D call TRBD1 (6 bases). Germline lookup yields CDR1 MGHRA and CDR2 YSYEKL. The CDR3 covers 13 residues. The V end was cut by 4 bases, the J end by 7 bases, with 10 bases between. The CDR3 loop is CASSLQGSEKLFF. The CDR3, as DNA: TGCGCCAGCAGCCTACAGGGATCTGAAAAACTGTTTTTT.

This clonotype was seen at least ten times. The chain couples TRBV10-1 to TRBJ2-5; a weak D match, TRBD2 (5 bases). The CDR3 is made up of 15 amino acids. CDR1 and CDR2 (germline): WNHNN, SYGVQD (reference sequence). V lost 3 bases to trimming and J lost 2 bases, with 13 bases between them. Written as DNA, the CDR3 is TGCGCCAGCAGTGAAGGTGGGAGACCTCAAGAGACCCAGTACTTC. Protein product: CASSEGGRPQETQYF.

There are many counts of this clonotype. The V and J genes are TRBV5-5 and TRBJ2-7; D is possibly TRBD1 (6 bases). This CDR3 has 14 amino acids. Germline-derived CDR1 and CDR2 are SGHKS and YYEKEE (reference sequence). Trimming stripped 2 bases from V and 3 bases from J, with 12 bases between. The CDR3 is CASSFTGRSYEQYF. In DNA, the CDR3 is TGTGCCAGCAGCTTTACAGGGCGGAGCTACGAGCAGTACTTC.

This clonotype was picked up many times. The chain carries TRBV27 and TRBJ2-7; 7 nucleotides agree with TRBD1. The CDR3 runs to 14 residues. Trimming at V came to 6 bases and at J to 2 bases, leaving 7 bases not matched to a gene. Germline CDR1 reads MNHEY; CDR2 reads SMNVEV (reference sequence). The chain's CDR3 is CASSYGQDAYEQYF. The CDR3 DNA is TGTGCCAGCAGCTACGGACAGGACGCCTACGAGCAGTACTTC.

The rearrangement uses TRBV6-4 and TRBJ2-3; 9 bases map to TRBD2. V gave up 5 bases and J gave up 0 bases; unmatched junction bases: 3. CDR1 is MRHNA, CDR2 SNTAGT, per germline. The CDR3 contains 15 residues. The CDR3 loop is CASSHTSGSTDTQYF. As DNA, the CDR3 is TGTGCCAGCAGTCACACTAGCGGGAGCACAGATACGCAGTATTTT.

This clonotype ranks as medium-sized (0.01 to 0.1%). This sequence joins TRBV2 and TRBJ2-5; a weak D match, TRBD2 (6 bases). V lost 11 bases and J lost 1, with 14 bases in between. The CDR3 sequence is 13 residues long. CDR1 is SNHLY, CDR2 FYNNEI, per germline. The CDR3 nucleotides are TGTGCCGGTCGGAAGACTAGCCAAGAGACCCAGTACTTC. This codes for CAGRKTSQETQYF. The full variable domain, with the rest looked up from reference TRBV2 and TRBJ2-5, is EPEVTQTPSHQVTQMGQEVILRCVPISNHLYFYWYRQILGQKVEFLVSFYNNEISEKSEIFDDQFSVERPDGSNFTLKIRSTKLEDSAMYFCAGRKTSQETQYFGPGTRLLVL.

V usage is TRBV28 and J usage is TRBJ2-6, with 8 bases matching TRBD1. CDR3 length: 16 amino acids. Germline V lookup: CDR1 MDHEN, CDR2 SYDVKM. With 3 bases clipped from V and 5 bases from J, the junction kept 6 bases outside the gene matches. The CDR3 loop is CASSFFRGLRANVLTF. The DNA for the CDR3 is TGTGCCAGCAGTTTTTTCAGGGGGCTAAGGGCCAACGTCCTGACTTTC.

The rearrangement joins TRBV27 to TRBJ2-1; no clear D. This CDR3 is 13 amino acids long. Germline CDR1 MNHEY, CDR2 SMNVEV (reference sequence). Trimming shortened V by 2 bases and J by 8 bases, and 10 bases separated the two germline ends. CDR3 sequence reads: CASSLTSSHEQFF. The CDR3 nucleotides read TGTGCCAGCAGTTTAACCTCCTCCCATGAGCAGTTCTTC.

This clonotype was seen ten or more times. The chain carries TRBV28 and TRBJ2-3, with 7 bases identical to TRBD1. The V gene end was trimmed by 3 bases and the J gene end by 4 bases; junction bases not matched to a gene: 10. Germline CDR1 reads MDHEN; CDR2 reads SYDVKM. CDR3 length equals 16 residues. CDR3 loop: CASSFMGGQDPDTQYF. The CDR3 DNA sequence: TGTGCCAGCAGTTTTATGGGTGGACAGGATCCAGATACGCAGTATTTT.

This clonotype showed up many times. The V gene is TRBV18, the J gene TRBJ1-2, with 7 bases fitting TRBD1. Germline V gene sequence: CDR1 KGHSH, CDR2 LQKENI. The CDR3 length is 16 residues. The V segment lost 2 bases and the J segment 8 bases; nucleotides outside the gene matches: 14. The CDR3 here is CASSPRDSPGVQGYTF. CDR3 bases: TGTGCCAGCTCACCAAGGGACAGCCCGGGAGTTCAGGGCTACACCTTC.

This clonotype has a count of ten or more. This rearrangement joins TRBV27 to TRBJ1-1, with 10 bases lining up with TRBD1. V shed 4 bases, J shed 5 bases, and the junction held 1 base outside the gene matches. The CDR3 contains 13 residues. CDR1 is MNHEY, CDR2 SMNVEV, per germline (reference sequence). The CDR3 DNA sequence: TGTGCCAGCAGTTCGGACAGGGGGACTGAAGCTTTCTTT. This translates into CASSSDRGTEAFF.

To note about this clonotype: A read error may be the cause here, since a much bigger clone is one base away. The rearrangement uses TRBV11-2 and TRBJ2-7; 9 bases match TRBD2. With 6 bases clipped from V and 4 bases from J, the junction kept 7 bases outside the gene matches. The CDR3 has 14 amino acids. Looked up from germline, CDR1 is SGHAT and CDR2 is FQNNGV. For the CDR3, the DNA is TGTGCCAGCAGTTGTGGACTAGCGTTGTACGAGCAGTACTTC. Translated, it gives CASSCGLALYEQYF.

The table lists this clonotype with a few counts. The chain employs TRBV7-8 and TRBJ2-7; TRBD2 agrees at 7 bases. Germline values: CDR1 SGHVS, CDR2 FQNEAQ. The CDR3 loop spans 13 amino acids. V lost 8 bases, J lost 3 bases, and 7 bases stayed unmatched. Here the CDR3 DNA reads TGTGCCAGCCTCGGGAGGCAGAACTACGAGCAGTACTTC. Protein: CASLGRQNYEQYF.

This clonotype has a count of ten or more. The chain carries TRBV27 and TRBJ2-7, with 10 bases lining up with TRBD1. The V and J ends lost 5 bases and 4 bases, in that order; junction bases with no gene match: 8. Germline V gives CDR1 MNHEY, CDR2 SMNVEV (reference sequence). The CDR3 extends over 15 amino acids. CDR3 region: CASSRDGDRGYEQYF. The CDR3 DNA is TGTGCCAGCAGTCGCGACGGGGACAGGGGTTACGAGCAGTACTTC.

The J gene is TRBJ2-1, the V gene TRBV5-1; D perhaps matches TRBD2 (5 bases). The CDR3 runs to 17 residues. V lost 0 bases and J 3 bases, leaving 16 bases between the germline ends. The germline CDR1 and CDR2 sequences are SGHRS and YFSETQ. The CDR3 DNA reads TGCGCCAGCAGCTTGGCCGTGGACTCCCTGGGCTACAATGAGCAGTTCTTC. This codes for CASSLAVDSLGYNEQFF. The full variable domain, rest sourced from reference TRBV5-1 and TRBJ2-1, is KAGVTQTPRYLIKTRGQQVTLSCSPISGHRSVSWYQQTPGQGLQFLFEYFSETQRNKGNFPGRFSGRQFSNSRSEMNVSTLELGDSALYLCASSLAVDSLGYNEQFFGPGTRLTVL.

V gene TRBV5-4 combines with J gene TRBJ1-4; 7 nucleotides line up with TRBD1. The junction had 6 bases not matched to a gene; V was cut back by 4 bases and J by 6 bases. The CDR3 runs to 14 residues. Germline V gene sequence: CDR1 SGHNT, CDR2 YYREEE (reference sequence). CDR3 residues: CASSSWDRYEKLFF. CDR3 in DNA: TGTGCCAGCAGCAGCTGGGACAGATATGAAAAACTGTTTTTT. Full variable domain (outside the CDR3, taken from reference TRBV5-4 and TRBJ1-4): ETGVTQSPTHLIKTRGQQVTLRCSSQSGHNTVSWYQQALGQGPQFIFQYYREEENGRGNFPPRFSGLQFPNYSSELNVNALELDDSALYLCASSSWDRYEKLFFGSGTQLSVL.

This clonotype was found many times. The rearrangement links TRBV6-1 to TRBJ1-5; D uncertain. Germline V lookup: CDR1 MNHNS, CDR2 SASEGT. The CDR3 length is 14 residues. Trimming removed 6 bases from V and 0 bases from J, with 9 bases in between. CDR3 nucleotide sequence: TGTGCCAGCAGCTTCGAATATAGCAATCAGCCCCAGCATTTT. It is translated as CASSFEYSNQPQHF.

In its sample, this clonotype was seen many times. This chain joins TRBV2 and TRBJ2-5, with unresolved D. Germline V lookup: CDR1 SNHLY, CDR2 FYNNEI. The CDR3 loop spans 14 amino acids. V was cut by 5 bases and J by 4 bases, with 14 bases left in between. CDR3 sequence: CASSPPKSRETQYF. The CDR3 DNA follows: TGTGCCAGCAGTCCCCCCAAATCACGAGAGACCCAGTACTTC. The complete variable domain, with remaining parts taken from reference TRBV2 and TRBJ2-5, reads EPEVTQTPSHQVTQMGQEVILRCVPISNHLYFYWYRQILGQKVEFLVSFYNNEISEKSEIFDDQFSVERPDGSNFTLKIRSTKLEDSAMYFCASSPPKSRETQYFGPGTRLLVL.

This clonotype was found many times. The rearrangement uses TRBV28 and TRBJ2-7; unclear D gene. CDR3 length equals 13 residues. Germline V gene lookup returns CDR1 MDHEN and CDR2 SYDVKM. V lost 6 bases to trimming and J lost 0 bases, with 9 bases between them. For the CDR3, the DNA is TGTGCCAGCAGCGACGGTTACTCCTACGAGCAGTACTTC. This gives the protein CASSDGYSYEQYF.

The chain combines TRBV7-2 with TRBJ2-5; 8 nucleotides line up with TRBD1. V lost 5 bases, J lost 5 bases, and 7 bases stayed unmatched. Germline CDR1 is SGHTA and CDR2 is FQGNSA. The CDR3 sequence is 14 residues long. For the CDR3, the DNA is TGTGCCAGCAGCCACTCGACAGGGGACGAGACCCAGTACTTC. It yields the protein CASSHSTGDETQYF.

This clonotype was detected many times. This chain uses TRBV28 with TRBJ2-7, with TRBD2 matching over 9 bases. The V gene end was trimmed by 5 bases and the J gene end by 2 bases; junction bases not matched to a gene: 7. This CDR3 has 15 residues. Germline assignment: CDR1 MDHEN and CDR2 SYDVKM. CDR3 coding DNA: TGTGCCAGCAGTCTATTAGCGGGAGAGACCTACGAGCAGTACTTC. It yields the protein CASSLLAGETYEQYF.

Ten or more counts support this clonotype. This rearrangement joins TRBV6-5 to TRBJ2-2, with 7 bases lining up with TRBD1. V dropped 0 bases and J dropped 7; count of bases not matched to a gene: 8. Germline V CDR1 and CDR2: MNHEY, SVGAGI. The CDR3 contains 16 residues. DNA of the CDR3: TGTGCCAGCAGTTACTCCCCCCGCAGGGGGAGCGGGGAGCTGTTTTTT. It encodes CASSYSPRRGSGELFF.